This T cell receptor (beta chain) was documented in a study of T cell changes during pregnancy in multiple sclerosis. The CDR3 length is 13 residues. The V and J ends lost 10 bases and 4 bases respectively, with 14 bases between them. Germline CDR1 and CDR2: MNHNS and SASEGT. This clone has a handful of counts. Assay used: immunoSEQ multiplex PCR; TCRdb lists only in-frame clones, some missing. The table records around 43,000 clones, about 94% of them present only once. V usage is TRBV6-1 and J usage is TRBJ1-3; possible D gene TRBD1, 5 bases. The TCR sequence derives from a female donor with multiple sclerosis, enrolled in a pregnancy study. Specimen: CD8+ T cells from peripheral blood mononuclear cells, collected after pregnancy. The CDR3 spells CATMTANGNTIYF. The CDR3 region has the DNA TGTGCCACCATGACAGCGAACGGAAACACCATATATTTT.